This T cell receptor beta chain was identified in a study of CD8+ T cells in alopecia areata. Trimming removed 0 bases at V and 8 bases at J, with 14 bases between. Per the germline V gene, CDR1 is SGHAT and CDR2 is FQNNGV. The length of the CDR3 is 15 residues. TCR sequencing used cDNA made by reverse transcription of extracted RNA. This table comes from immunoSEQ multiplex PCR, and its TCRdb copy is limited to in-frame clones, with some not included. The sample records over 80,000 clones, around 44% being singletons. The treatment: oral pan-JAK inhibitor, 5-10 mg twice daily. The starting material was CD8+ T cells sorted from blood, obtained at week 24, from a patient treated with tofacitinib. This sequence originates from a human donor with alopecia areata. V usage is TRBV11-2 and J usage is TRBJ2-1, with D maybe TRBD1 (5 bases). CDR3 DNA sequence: TGTGCCAGCAGCTTAGACCCGGCCAGGGTCGATGAGCAGTTCTTC. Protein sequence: CASSLDPARVDEQFF.